Each of the 30 T cell receptor beta chains below was sequenced from the same sample in a study of cytomegalovirus exposure and HLA in healthy donors. PCR amplification relied on 60 Vbeta primers (plus 13 Jbeta primers). This table comes from immunoSEQ multiplex PCR, and its TCRdb copy is limited to in-frame clones, with some not included. The table includes some 170,000 clones, roughly 82% detected once. Sequencing used PBMCs. Source of these receptors: a woman aged 25 to 39 in good health and CMV-seronegative.

The chain links TRBV25-1 to TRBJ1-1; D not certain. The CDR3 has 13 residues. CDR1 and CDR2 from the germline V gene are MGHDK and SYGVNS. Trimming took 7 bases from V and 1 from J, leaving 10 bases between them. The CDR3 DNA reads TGTGCCAGCACACGGTCCAAGAACACTGAAGCTTTCTTT. It yields the protein CASTRSKNTEAFF.

The gene calls are TRBV5-4 and TRBJ1-1; 9 bases line up with TRBD1. The CDR3 length is 16 residues. The germline V gene has CDR1 SGHNT and CDR2 YYREEE (reference sequence). V lost 4 bases and J lost 0; bases outside the gene matches: 7. The CDR3 is CASSPGQGRVNTEAFF. The CDR3 region has the DNA TGTGCCAGCAGCCCCGGACAGGGGCGGGTGAACACTGAAGCTTTCTTT.

The genes are TRBV4-1 and TRBJ1-6; the D gene is possibly TRBD1 (6 bases). V lost 3 bases and J lost 8, with 20 bases in between. The CDR3 length is 17 residues. CDR1 and CDR2 (germline): MGHRA, YSYEKL. CDR3 in DNA: TGCGCCAGCAGCCAGGAAGGGGGGCCCGGGGGGTATTCACCCCTCCACTTT. This sequence encodes CASSQEGGPGGYSPLHF.

This rearrangement joins TRBV6-1 to TRBJ1-5, with 8 bases matching TRBD1. CDR3 length: 15 residues. The trim removed 7 bases at V and 2 bases at J, leaving 7 bases unmatched. The germline V gene has CDR1 MNHNS and CDR2 SASEGT. The CDR3 region is CASTQGAWGNQPQHF. The CDR3 DNA reads TGTGCCAGCACCCAGGGGGCATGGGGCAATCAGCCCCAGCATTTT.

The chain joins TRBV13 to TRBJ1-2; 8 bases align to TRBD1. Germline V gives CDR1 PRHDT, CDR2 FYEKMQ (reference sequence). The CDR3 has 13 amino acids. V was clipped by 4 bases and J by 7 bases; unmatched bases: 5. The CDR3 spells CASSWRTGSGYTF. The CDR3 DNA follows: TGTGCCAGCAGCTGGAGGACAGGGTCTGGCTACACCTTC.

This clone was observed a handful of times. The gene calls are TRBV5-1 and TRBJ2-1; 7 bases map to TRBD2. Losses at the gene ends were 4 bases for V and 10 bases for J; bases not matched to a gene: 11. CDR1 is SGHRS, CDR2 YFSETQ, per germline. CDR3 length: 14 amino acids. The CDR3 DNA sequence: TGCGCCAGCAGCGCGGGAGCCGACCTGTGGGAGCAGTTCTTC. Translating it yields CASSAGADLWEQFF.

V gene TRBV15 combines with J gene TRBJ1-4; weak D call: TRBD1 (6 bases). This CDR3 has 15 residues. The ends were cut back, 6 bases at V and 7 bases at J, with 18 bases in the middle. Germline CDR1 LNHNV, CDR2 YYDKDF (reference sequence). The DNA for the CDR3 is TGTGCCACCAGGGTCGGGGGGGGGCTTAGTGAAAAACTGTTTTTT. Its translation: CATRVGGGLSEKLFF.

V and J are TRBV20-1 and TRBJ1-2; D is undetermined. The CDR3 is 11 amino acids. CDR1 and CDR2 from the germline V gene are DFQATT and SNEGSKA (reference sequence). CDR3 DNA sequence: TGCTCCGGTCCTTGGGCAAATGGCTACACCTTC. It yields the protein CSGPWANGYTF.

This sequence joins TRBV5-1 and TRBJ2-3; possible D gene TRBD1, 6 bases. The CDR3 consists of 15 residues. V was trimmed by 0 bases and J by 10 bases, leaving 18 bases between them. Germline assignment: CDR1 SGHRS and CDR2 YFSETQ. The CDR3 sequence is CASSLEVSGAQAQYF. The CDR3 region has the DNA TGCGCCAGCAGCTTGGAAGTCTCAGGGGCCCAAGCGCAGTATTTT. Combining the CDR3 with reference TRBV5-1 and TRBJ2-3 gives the whole variable domain KAGVTQTPRYLIKTRGQQVTLSCSPISGHRSVSWYQQTPGQGLQFLFEYFSETQRNKGNFPGRFSGRQFSNSRSEMNVSTLELGDSALYLCASSLEVSGAQAQYFGPGTRLTVL.

The chain joins TRBV7-3 to TRBJ1-1; perhaps TRBD1 as D (5 bases). The CDR3 spans 15 residues. V was trimmed by 1 base and J by 4 bases, leaving 13 bases between them. Germline V lookup: CDR1 SGHTA, CDR2 FQGTGA. This CDR3 reads CASSLSGALRTEAFF. CDR3 nucleotides: TGTGCCAGCAGCTTAAGCGGGGCATTACGCACTGAAGCTTTCTTT.

The chain has TRBV9 and TRBJ2-3; 9 bases map to TRBD2. Germline V gives CDR1 SGDLS, CDR2 YYNGEE. This CDR3 contains 15 residues. Trimming cost V 5 bases and J 4 bases; bases outside gene matches: 8. The CDR3 DNA sequence: TGTGCCAGCAGAAGAGGGGCTAGCGGGGCAGATACGCAGTATTTT. It is translated as CASRRGASGADTQYF.

The chain is built from TRBV28 and TRBJ2-7, with a tentative D call TRBD1 (6 bases). CDR1 and CDR2 (germline): MDHEN, SYDVKM. Trimming removed 3 bases at V and 4 bases at J, with 19 bases between. This CDR3 region has 16 residues. CDR3: CASSFTFRRQEYEQYF. CDR3 nucleotide sequence: TGTGCCAGCAGTTTTACCTTCAGGCGACAGGAGTACGAGCAGTACTTC. The entire variable domain, with the rest obtained from reference TRBV28 and TRBJ2-7, is as follows: DVKVTQSSRYLVKRTGEKVFLECVQDMDHENMFWYRQDPGLGLRLIYFSYDVKMKEKGDIPEGYSVSREKKERFSLILESASTNQTSMYLCASSFTFRRQEYEQYFGPGTRLTVT.

This clone occurred once. The chain has TRBV18 and TRBJ2-7, with TRBD2 matching 11 bases. Germline V lookup: CDR1 KGHSH, CDR2 LQKENI. Losses at the gene ends were 3 bases for V and 0 bases for J; bases not matched to a gene: 7. The length of the CDR3 is 17 residues. CDR3 residues: CASSPETSGTFSYEQYF. The CDR3 coding sequence is TGTGCCAGCTCACCCGAGACTAGCGGGACCTTCTCCTACGAGCAGTACTTC.

The rearrangement uses TRBV28 and TRBJ2-7, with 7 bases aligning to TRBD1. The CDR3 runs to 16 residues. The V gene's germline CDR1 is MDHEN and CDR2 SYDVKM. After removal of 5 bases from V and 3 bases from J, the junction contained 13 bases not matched to a gene. The CDR3 spells CASSPFGTAGRYEQYF. Written as DNA, the CDR3 is TGTGCCAGCAGTCCCTTCGGGACAGCCGGGCGCTACGAGCAGTACTTC. The full variable domain, its missing parts supplied by reference TRBV28 and TRBJ2-7, is DVKVTQSSRYLVKRTGEKVFLECVQDMDHENMFWYRQDPGLGLRLIYFSYDVKMKEKGDIPEGYSVSREKKERFSLILESASTNQTSMYLCASSPFGTAGRYEQYFGPGTRLTVT.

DNA for the CDR3: TGTGCCAGCAGCCTTTGGACAGGTTCTAGAAAACTGTTTTTT. Its translation: CASSLWTGSRKLFF. The chain uses TRBV5-6 and TRBJ1-4; TRBD1 matches at 7 bases. Germline V gene data show CDR1 as SGHDT and CDR2 as YYEEEE. Germline trimming cut 4 bases from V and 10 bases from J; bases unmatched to any gene: 10. The CDR3 covers 14 residues.

The rearrangement links TRBV5-4 to TRBJ2-5; 7 bases are a match to TRBD1. TRBJ2-7 matches the DNA end more closely, so the J call is doubtful. CDR1 and CDR2 from the germline V gene are SGHNT and YYREEE (reference sequence). The length of the CDR3 is 15 residues. CDR3 residues: CASSRDSSSSYEQYF. The CDR3 DNA is TGTGCCAGCAGCAGGGACAGCAGCTCCTCCTACGAGCAGTACTTC.

The rearrangement links TRBV11-1 to TRBJ1-1, with TRBD1 identical over 8 bases. V lost 4 bases, J lost 2 bases, and 9 bases stayed unmatched. Germline V gives CDR1 SGHAT, CDR2 FQDESV (reference sequence). CDR3 size: 16 residues. CDR3 residues: CASSSRGPTFNTEAFF. In DNA form, the CDR3 reads TGTGCCAGCAGCTCCAGGGGGCCAACCTTCAACACTGAAGCTTTCTTT.

The CDR3 sequence is CASSLDHTDEQFF. The CDR3 region has the DNA TGTGCCAGCAGCTTAGACCATACTGATGAGCAGTTCTTC. The chain carries TRBV7-2 and TRBJ2-1; D is unresolved. In germline, CDR1 is SGHTA, CDR2 FQGNSA. Trimming removed 1 base from V and 8 bases from J, with 9 bases in between. The CDR3 length is 13 residues.

J is TRBJ2-7 and V is TRBV7-6, with a possible D match to TRBD1 (6 bases). The CDR3 has 16 residues. From germline, CDR1 is SGHVS and CDR2 FNYEAQ. The V end lost 4 bases, the J end lost 2 bases, and 18 bases lay between the germline ends. The CDR3 protein is CASSYGRLGHTYEQYF. CDR3 in DNA: TGTGCCAGCAGCTACGGGCGATTGGGACATACCTACGAGCAGTACTTC.

This clone has more than one count but fewer than ten. CDR3 residues: CSVVFEGSSSSGANVLTF. DNA of the CDR3: TGCAGCGTTGTTTTTGAGGGCAGCTCAAGCTCTGGGGCCAACGTCCTGACTTTC. The chain uses TRBV29-1 and TRBJ2-6, with a tentative D call TRBD2 (5 bases). Per germline, CDR1 SQVTM and CDR2 ANQGSEA. The CDR3 runs to 18 residues. Between the trimmed V and J ends, which lost 4 bases and 0 bases, there was a span of 19 bases.

This chain uses TRBV5-1 with TRBJ2-1; 11 nucleotides line up with TRBD2. Germline CDR1 and CDR2: SGHRS and YFSETQ. The CDR3 contains 15 residues. Trimming at V came to 3 bases and at J to 8 bases, leaving 7 bases not matched to a gene. The CDR3 reads CASSSSGRRSDEQFF. The CDR3 DNA reads as TGCGCCAGCAGCTCTAGCGGGAGGAGGAGCGATGAGCAGTTCTTC.

CDR3 DNA sequence: TGCGCCAGCAGCCAAAGAGTGGGACTAGCGGGAAATAATTACGAGCAGTACTTC. This sequence encodes CASSQRVGLAGNNYEQYF. V gene TRBV4-3 combines with J gene TRBJ2-7; 13 bases fit TRBD2. Germline V gives CDR1 LGHNA, CDR2 YSLEER. This CDR3 has 18 amino acids. V shed 2 bases and J 4 bases; nucleotides not matched to a gene: 11.

V usage is TRBV5-4 and J usage is TRBJ2-7; TRBD1 might be the D (6 bases). CDR1 and CDR2 (germline): SGHNT, YYREEE (reference sequence). With 2 bases removed from V and 0 bases from J, the gap between germline ends came to 12 bases. The CDR3 totals 15 residues. The CDR3 sequence: CASSFGTPYSYEQYF. The CDR3 DNA sequence: TGTGCCAGCAGCTTCGGGACACCTTACTCCTACGAGCAGTACTTC.

In this sample, this clone turned up a few times. This chain uses TRBV7-6 with TRBJ1-5; D is perhaps TRBD1 (6 bases). The CDR3 has 15 amino acids. The V end lost 3 bases, the J end lost 3 bases, and 12 bases lay between the germline ends. Germline assignment: CDR1 SGHVS and CDR2 FNYEAQ. CDR3 sequence reads: CASSLEQGFNQPQHF. CDR3 DNA sequence: TGTGCCAGCAGCTTGGAACAGGGCTTCAATCAGCCCCAGCATTTT.

This clone was seen a single time. This chain links TRBV4-3 with TRBJ2-4, with 8 bases matching TRBD1. The V and J ends lost 1 base and 5 bases, in that order; junction bases with no gene match: 4. The CDR3 consists of 15 residues. The germline V gene has CDR1 LGHNA and CDR2 YSLEER. CDR3 nucleotides: TGCGCCAGCAGCCAAGGGACAGGGTACCAAAACATTCAGTACTTC. This codes for CASSQGTGYQNIQYF.

As concerns this clone: One junction end does not reproduce the germline sequence, and a read error may be involved. The CDR3 DNA sequence: TGTGCCAGCAGCCAGGAATCGAACGCTGAAGCCTTCTTT. Translated: CASSQESNAEAFF. V and J are TRBV5-4 and TRBJ1-1; D is unclear. The CDR3 has 13 amino acids. The germline V gene has CDR1 SGHNT and CDR2 YYREEE (reference sequence).

CDR3 region: CASSPHKILGGGYEQYF. In DNA form, the CDR3 reads TGTGCCAGCAGCCCCCACAAAATCTTGGGGGGGGGATACGAGCAGTACTTC. This chain links TRBV7-2 with TRBJ2-7; the match to TRBD2 covers 7 bases. This CDR3 has 17 residues. V trimming: 5 bases; J trimming: 4 bases; junction bases outside the gene matches: 17. Looked up from germline, CDR1 is SGHTA and CDR2 is FQGNSA. Drawing the rest from reference TRBV7-2 and TRBJ2-7, the complete variable domain is GAGVSQSPSNKVTEKGKDVELRCDPISGHTALYWYRQSLGQGLEFLIYFQGNSAPDKSGLPSDRFSAERTGGSVSTLTIQRTQQEDSAVYLCASSPHKILGGGYEQYFGPGTRLTVT.

This clone was detected only once. The chain couples TRBV2 to TRBJ1-2, with a tentative D call TRBD1 (5 bases). The V gene lost 4 bases and the J gene lost 1 base, with 13 bases spanning the gap. Germline loops: CDR1 SNHLY, CDR2 FYNNEI. The CDR3 is made up of 15 amino acids. The CDR3 nucleotides read TGTGCCAGCAGTGTGAGGACACTGAATAACTATGGCTACACCTTC. The encoded protein is CASSVRTLNNYGYTF.

This clone was observed a single time. The CDR3 protein is CAWSVQERDTQYF. The CDR3 nucleotides read TGTGCCTGGAGTGTACAGGAACGAGATACGCAGTATTTT. The chain joins TRBV30 to TRBJ2-3; a possible D gene is TRBD1 (5 bases). Deletions cut 0 bases from V and 5 bases from J, with 9 bases between. The CDR3 sequence is 13 residues long. Per the germline V gene, CDR1 is GTSNPN and CDR2 is SVGIG (reference sequence).

The chain joins TRBV6-5 to TRBJ1-2; TRBD1 might be the D (6 bases). Germline CDR1 reads MNHEY; CDR2 reads SVGAGI. The CDR3 covers 14 residues. V was cut by 5 bases and J by 4 bases, with 14 bases left in between. The DNA for the CDR3 is TGTGCCAGCAGTCGGGACACAATCCTCTATGGCTACACCTTC. Translated, it gives CASSRDTILYGYTF.